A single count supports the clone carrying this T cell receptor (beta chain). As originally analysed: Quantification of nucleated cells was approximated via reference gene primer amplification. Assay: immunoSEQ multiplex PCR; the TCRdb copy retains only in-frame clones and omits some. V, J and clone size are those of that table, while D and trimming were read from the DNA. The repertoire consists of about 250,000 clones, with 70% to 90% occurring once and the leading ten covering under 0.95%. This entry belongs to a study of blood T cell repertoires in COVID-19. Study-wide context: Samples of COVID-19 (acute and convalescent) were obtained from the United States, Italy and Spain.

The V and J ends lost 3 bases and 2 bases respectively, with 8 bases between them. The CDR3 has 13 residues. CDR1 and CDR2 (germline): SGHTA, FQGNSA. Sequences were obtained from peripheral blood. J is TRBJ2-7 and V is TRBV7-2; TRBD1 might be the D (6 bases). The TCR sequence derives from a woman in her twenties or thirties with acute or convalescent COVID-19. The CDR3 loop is CASSFSGAYEQYF. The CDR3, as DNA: TGTGCCAGCAGCTTTTCAGGGGCCTACGAGCAGTACTTC.